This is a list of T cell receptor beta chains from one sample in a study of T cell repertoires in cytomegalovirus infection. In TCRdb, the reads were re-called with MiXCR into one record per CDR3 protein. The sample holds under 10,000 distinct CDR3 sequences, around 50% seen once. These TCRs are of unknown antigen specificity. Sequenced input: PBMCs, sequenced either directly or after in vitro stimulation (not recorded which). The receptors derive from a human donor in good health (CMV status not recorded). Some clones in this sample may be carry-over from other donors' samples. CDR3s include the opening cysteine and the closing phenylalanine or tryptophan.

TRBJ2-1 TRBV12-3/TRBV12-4 CASSLAPYGSANERFF
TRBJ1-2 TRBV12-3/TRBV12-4 CASSFMAGPGGGYTF
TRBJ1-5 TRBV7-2 CASSLGRDQPQHF
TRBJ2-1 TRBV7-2 CASSGRKGNEQFF
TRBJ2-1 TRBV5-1 CASSLFSTAGNEQCF
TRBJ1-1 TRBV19 CASSIDLYSNTEAFF
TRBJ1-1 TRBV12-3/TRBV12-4 CASIPTTGVNTEAFF
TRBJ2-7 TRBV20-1 CSARGWEVRSSEPSF
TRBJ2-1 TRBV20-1 CSATGQGTYNEQFF
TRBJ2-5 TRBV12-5 CASPPRLVGKETQYF
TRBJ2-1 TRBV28 CASSSPGQSNEQFF
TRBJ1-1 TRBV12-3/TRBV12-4 CARCLRDSKHCTEAFF
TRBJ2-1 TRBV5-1 CASLFSTAGNEQFF
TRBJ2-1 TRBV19 CASSPAPYNEQFF
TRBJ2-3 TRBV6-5 CASSYSRGYTQYF
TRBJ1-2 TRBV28 CASSLPGSPTNYAYNF
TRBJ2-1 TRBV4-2 CASSQDSYRGGTNEQFF
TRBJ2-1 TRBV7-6 CASSASPVGNEQFF
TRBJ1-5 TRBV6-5 CCTSLRQGTNQPQHF
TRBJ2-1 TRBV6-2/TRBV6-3 CASSPTGRNNEQFF
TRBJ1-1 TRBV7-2 CASSLDPRGSNTDGFF
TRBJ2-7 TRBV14 CASSQGRSYEQYF
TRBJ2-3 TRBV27 CASHGETQYF
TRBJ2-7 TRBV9 CASSVETGGTYEQYF
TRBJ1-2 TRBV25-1 CASSGTGDSNYGYTF
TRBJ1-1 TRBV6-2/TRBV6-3 CASSYTTGRSNTEAFF
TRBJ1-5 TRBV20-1 CSDWDRVLYSHQPQHF
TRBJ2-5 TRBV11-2 CASSSPVSRVGMRYTQYF
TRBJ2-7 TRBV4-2 CASSPHNTFSYEQYF
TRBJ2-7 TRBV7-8 CASSLGRDGSSYEQYF
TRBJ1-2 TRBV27 CASSFPGGYGYTF
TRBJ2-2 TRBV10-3 CATSGGTSGYTGELFF
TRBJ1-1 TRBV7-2 CASSVESRGSNTEAFF
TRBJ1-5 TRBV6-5 CATCRLQGTNQPPHF
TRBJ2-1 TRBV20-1 CSARGPVGAGGGNEQFF
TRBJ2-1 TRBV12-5 CASGLVSVIGAVPSHAQFF
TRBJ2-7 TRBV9 CASSTGLCLYEQYF
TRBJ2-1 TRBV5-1 CASILFSTACNEHFF
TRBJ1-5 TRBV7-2 CASSTRDRLGQPQHF
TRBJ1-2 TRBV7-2 CASSLVDVTPTGLVRGYTF
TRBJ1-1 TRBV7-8 CASSFHGEAFF
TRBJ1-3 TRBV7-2 CASSSVIGFGNTIYF
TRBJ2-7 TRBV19 CASSGGQPYDHYF
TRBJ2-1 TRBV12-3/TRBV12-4 CASRPGLYNEQFF
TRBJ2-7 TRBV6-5 CASSGLFPGSYEQYF
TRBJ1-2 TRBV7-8 CASSFEEVGKPYGYTF
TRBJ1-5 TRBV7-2 CASSLGPGNQPQHF
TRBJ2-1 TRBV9 CASSQTGTLRNEQFF
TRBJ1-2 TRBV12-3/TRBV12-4 CASSYTGQHYGYTF
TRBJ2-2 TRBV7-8 CASSFRQHTGELFF
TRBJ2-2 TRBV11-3 CASSSGVVGELFF
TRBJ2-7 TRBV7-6 CASSLGTQCISYEQYF
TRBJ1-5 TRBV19 CASKGRQGAENQPQHF
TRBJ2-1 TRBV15 CATLPDREYNEQFF
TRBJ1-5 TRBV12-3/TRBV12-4 CASSPGDQPQHF
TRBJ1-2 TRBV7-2 CASSAGYGYTF
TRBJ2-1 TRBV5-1 CASSLARSLPYNEQFF